This T cell receptor (beta chain) was sequenced in a study of T cells in narcolepsy. Across the study: Patients with NT1 or NT2 and healthy control donors were enrolled.

General observations from the study: No autoreactive T cell clone sequences appeared in some memory CD4+ repertoires. Reportedly, autoreactive clonotypes were serially detected in patients' blood but not controls'. Same-patient CSF and blood CD4+ T cell clonotypes included HCRT-specific and TRIB2-specific autoreactive ones.

Germline V gene sequence: CDR1 SGHDN, CDR2 FVKESK. With 8 bases clipped from V and 4 bases from J, the junction kept 10 bases outside the gene matches. The CDR3 sequence is 14 residues long. This clone showed up just once. Antigen unknown. TCRdb's copy holds only in-frame clones and misses some; the assay was immunoSEQ multiplex PCR. This table holds tens of thousands of clones, 85% found once. Source material: CD45RA- memory CD4+ T cells from PBMCs. The receptor's source is a human donor with narcolepsy. The V gene is TRBV14, the J gene TRBJ2-7; TRBD1 matches 8 bases. CDR3 region: CASANQDRVYEQYF. In nucleotides, the CDR3 is TGTGCCAGCGCCAACCAGGACAGGGTATACGAGCAGTACTTC.